The present T cell receptor (beta chain) was sequenced within a study of neurological immune-mediated disorders. Study observations and caveats: The level of TCR clonal expansion was highest in patients with HTLV-1-associated myelopathy and lowest in multiple sclerosis, where it fell below the level seen in healthy controls.

Synthesis of cDNA used 5'RACE (with 10-nucleotide random UMIs). TCRdb reprocessed the 5' RACE reads via MiXCR and lists one record per CDR3 protein. Of under 80,000 distinct CDR3 sequences in the sample, about 4% were seen once. This clonotype showed up just a few times. The antigen is not known. The germline V gene has CDR1 SGHNT and CDR2 YYREEE (reference sequence). The J segment lost 5 bases and the V segment lost 0 bases, leaving 4 bases of the junction unmatched. This CDR3 comprises 14 residues. The receptor comes from a man younger than 45 with multiple sclerosis. The rearrangement uses TRBV5-4 and TRBJ2-5; 7 bases line up with TRBD1. Sequenced material: PBMCs. CDR3 loop: CASSLEGAEETQYF. CDR3 DNA: TGTGCCAGCAGCTTGGAGGGGGCTGAGGAGACCCAGTACTTC.